This entry concerns a single T cell receptor beta chain. As originally analysed: Counts of nucleated cells, estimated from reference gene primer amplification, were obtained. TCRdb keeps only in-frame clones here, not all; method: immunoSEQ multiplex PCR. V, J and clone size were drawn from that table, and D and trimming were deduced from the DNA. The data show 180,000 or so clones, roughly 84% seen once. This specimen belongs to a study of blood T cell repertoires in COVID-19. Study as a whole: From the United States, Italy and Spain came samples of acute and convalescent COVID-19. Sources were T cells, B-cell-depleted T cells, or PBMCs; the material itself was cDNA or gDNA.

The CDR3 extends over 12 amino acids. Trimming removed 4 bases from V and 11 bases from J, with 14 bases in between. Per germline, CDR1 SNHLY and CDR2 FYNNEI. This chain links TRBV2 with TRBJ1-1; D may be TRBD1 (5 bases). The sequence came from an elderly woman with acute or convalescent COVID-19. The sequenced sample was peripheral blood. The CDR3 DNA follows: TGTGCCAGCAGTGTCATAGCCAGGGATGCTTTCTTT. Its protein is CASSVIARDAFF.